This T cell receptor beta chain was profiled in a study of human T cells and chemical hapten exposure. Study-level results: A positive correlation with patch test score was shown by PT1 expanded TCR counts. Among TCRs, those above 1 in 1000 frequency were unaffected by DPC sensitization. Donors, who had alopecia, may show an immune response that differs from healthy people's.

Details on this clonotype: As yet, its antigen is unknown.

MiXCR, applied by TCRdb to the RACE reads, yields one record per CDR3 protein. The sample holds more than 300,000 distinct CDR3 sequences, 5% to 6.5% seen once. Time point in this sample: pre-sensitization, week 0. Indicated treatment: therapeutic diphenylcyclopropenone sensitization with weekly scalp DPC. Patients had alopecia, were aged 18 to 70, and were not pregnant. The ends were cut back, 3 bases at V and 3 bases at J, with 13 bases in the middle. This CDR3 spans 15 amino acids. The germline V gene has CDR1 KGHSH and CDR2 LQKENI. The V and J genes are TRBV18 and TRBJ2-3; a possible D gene is TRBD1 (6 bases). This material consisted of whole blood, taken in connection with sensitization to the hapten diphenylcyclopropenone (DPC). The sequence was obtained from a woman between 45 and 65 years old with alopecia areata. Some clones in this sample may be carry-over from other donors' samples. CDR3 sequence (DNA): TGTGCCAGCTCACCCGAGCAGGGGTCTACAGATACGCAGTATTTT. Translating it yields CASSPEQGSTDTQYF. Full variable domain (remainder filled in from reference TRBV18 and TRBJ2-3): NAGVMQNPRHLVRRRGQEARLRCSPMKGHSHVYWYRQLPEEGLKFMVYLQKENIIDESGMPKERFSAEFPKEGPSILRIQQVVRGDSAAYFCASSPEQGSTDTQYFGPGTRLTVL.